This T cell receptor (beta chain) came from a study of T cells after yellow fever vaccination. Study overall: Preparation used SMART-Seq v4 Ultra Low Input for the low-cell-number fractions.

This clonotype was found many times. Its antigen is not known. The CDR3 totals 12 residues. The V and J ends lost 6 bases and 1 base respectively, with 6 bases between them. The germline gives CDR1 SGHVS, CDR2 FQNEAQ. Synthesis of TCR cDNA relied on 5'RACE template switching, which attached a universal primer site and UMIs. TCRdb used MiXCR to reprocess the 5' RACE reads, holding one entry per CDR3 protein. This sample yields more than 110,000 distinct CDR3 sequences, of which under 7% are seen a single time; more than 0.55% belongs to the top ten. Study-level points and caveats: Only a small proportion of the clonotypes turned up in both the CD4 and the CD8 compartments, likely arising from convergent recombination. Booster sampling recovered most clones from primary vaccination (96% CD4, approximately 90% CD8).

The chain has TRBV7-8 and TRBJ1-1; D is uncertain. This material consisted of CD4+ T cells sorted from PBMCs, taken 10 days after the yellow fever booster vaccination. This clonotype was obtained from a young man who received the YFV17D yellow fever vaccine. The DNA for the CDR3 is TGTGCCAGCAGTAACCAGAACACTGAAGCTTTCTTT. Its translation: CASSNQNTEAFF.